The sequence of this T cell receptor beta chain was determined in a study of patients and donors after allogeneic stem cell transplantation (dated by TCRdb to 2019 to 2021). As concerns this clonotype: Its antigen target is currently unknown. There are no base qualities to consult, and no much larger clone falls within one base.

Library creation used RT-PCR. The sequencer listed for this sample is NextSeq 550. TCRdb trimmed public reads at Q25 via fastp, called clones via MiXCR and kept in-frame beta chains. When rows share a CDR3 protein, they turn into one entry using the most common DNA and genes. This sample comprises under 200,000 distinct CDR3 sequences, 25% to 35% of them detected only once. The top ten clonotypes cover about 3.3% of the sample. At the junction V is shortened by 1 base and J by 2 bases, with 9 bases in between. Including cysteine and phenylalanine, the CDR3 has 15 amino acids. Solely the CDR3 DNA is kept, with 45 bases framed from the first base. In the germline V gene, CDR1 corresponds to SGHTA and CDR2 to FQGNSA.

The sequence joins TRBV7-2 to TRBJ2-1, with the D segment possibly TRBD1 or TRBD2, each aligning over 5 bases. This TCR derives from a human donor who was either an allogeneic HSCT recipient or a stem cell or donor lymphocyte infusion donor (not recorded which). It is not recorded whose cells these are; they may come from a transplant donor. The sample taken for sequencing was blood, either unsorted or a sorted T cell fraction (not recorded which). The encoded CDR3 is CASSLGDGTYNEQFF. The nucleotide sequence is TGTGCCAGCAGCTTAGGGGACGGAACCTACAATGAGCAGTTCTTC.